This T cell receptor beta chain was sequenced for a study of T-cell memory formation after mild COVID-19. V was clipped by 5 bases and J by 0 bases, with 2 bases between them. Per the germline V gene, CDR1 is MNHEY and CDR2 is SVGEGT. The CDR3 spans 12 residues. This clonotype has just a few counts. TCRdb processed the 5' RACE reads anew with MiXCR; each CDR3 protein has one entry. The profile covers a few hundred thousand distinct CDR3 sequences, with 16% appearing a single time and 20% to 25% taken by the ten largest. This clonotype originated in a man in his late teens or twenties who had mild COVID-19 (a few samples of this study predate the infection). Cell type and time point are not known. J is TRBJ2-4 and V is TRBV6-2 or TRBV6-3; D call uncertain. The sample was PBMCs or a T cell subset sorted from them (not recorded which). CDR3 DNA sequence: TGTGCCAGCAGTGAAGCCAAAAACATTCAGTACTTC. The encoded protein is CASSEAKNIQYF.